This record concerns one T cell receptor (beta chain) sequence. Its antigen remains unidentified. This record comes from a study of early stage breast cancer tumors. Overall study context: Most invasive tumors, twelve of 16, were ER+/PR+/HER2-. Study-wide results and caveats: Comparing each tissue with blood distinguished tumor from normal in 14 of 16 patients.

CDR1 KGHSH and CDR2 LQKENI come from the germline V gene. Deletions cut 4 bases from V and 1 base from J, with 10 bases between. CDR3 length: 15 amino acids. Profiling relied on immunoSEQ multiplex PCR, and the TCRdb table lists in-frame clones only, not all of them. Found here are fewer than 70,000 clones, approximately 80% of them singletons; the top ten hold about 4.8%. Input material: blood. This clonotype originated in a person in their forties with breast cancer. J is TRBJ2-2 and V is TRBV18, with D unresolved. This CDR3 is CASSQGYQNTGELFF. The DNA of the CDR3 is TGTGCCAGCTCACAGGGCTATCAGAACACCGGGGAGCTGTTTTTT.